This T cell receptor beta chain was captured in a study of cytomegalovirus exposure and HLA in healthy donors (TCRdb year 2017). Study-wide context: In an earlier analysis of several hundred of the donors, less than 350 Gb of sequence data and some 100 million unique TCR beta sequences from roughly 180 million T cells were reported. Typing coverage differed by locus: A, B, C, DRB1 and DQB1 were typed in about 620-640 donors, DQA1 in approximately 520, DPA1 in over 600, and DPB1 in 400 to 480. The later analysis used no new phenotypic data to find candidate immune exposures, relying instead on TCR beta sequences and their occurrence across donors. All discovery cohort repertoires had been generated using a single sequencing platform. An earlier analysis of roughly 600 of the donors used high-throughput TCR beta sequencing to judge whether each TCR beta V gene segment behaved as functional or pseudogenic. HLA typing included class I and class II loci at four-digit resolution. Donor age, sex, ethnicity and CMV serostatus were compiled together with the repertoire data. The study used immunosequencing to profile the T cell repertoires of under 700 subjects and linked those repertoires to cytomegalovirus serostatus. Because of strong linkage in the cohort, roughly five DR-DQ haplotypes were treated as single units for association and clustering. Genome-wide SNP genotypes for about 55% of the roughly 670 donors were used in a later genetic analysis, which treated that subset as a discovery cohort. The genetic ancestry cluster associated with self-reported Caucasian donors included about 81% of the approximately 400 genotyped donors. In a later analysis, previously published TCR beta repertoires from 670 or so donors were re-analyzed and high-resolution HLA genotyping was added so that TCR occurrence patterns could be studied. Roughly 300 gigabases of sequencing data and around 85 million unique TCR sequences made up an early release that covered roughly 670 HLA-typed donors. In addition to the first cohort of approximately 670 subjects, a separate validation cohort of some 120 different subjects was used. The study aimed to test whether cataloging public T cell receptors could reveal signatures of past pathogen exposure. To predict cytomegalovirus infection status, the study brought together high-throughput TCR immunosequencing, statistical association of individual TCRs with disease status, and machine learning. Among some 410 genotyped donors of the cohort, an average of about 240,000 unique TCR beta nucleotide sequences was sequenced per donor, of which about 19% were non-productive.

The library was made by the immunoSEQ multiplex PCR assay. The multiplex PCR relied on a mix of 60 forward primers for TCR Vbeta segments and 13 reverse primers for TCR Jbeta segments. The CDR3 region of rearranged TCR beta genes was amplified from genomic DNA by a multiplex PCR assay. The amplified TCR beta libraries were sequenced on the Illumina HiSeq System as 87-base-pair reads. Per the authors' processing: In a later analysis, tens of millions of unique TCR beta chains were counted across the approximately 670 repertoires, and about 10 million of these chains were shared by at least two donors. A nearest-neighbor algorithm error-corrected the raw reads and collapsed the reads into unique sequences, merging closely related sequences to remove PCR and sequencing errors. To assign V, D and J gene segments, CDR3 sequences were aligned to IMGT reference sequences. For a sequence to be retained, a match of at least six nucleotides to both a V gene segment and a J gene segment was required. Rearrangements were classified as productive when the CDR3 lacked stop codons and remained in frame with V and J, and all other rearrangements were classified as non-productive. CDR3 was defined according to IMGT convention as the region running from the second conserved V-encoded cysteine to the conserved J-encoded phenylalanine. Sequences without an unambiguous match to a single V gene segment were excluded from the earlier analysis of a few hundred of the donors. An earlier analysis of a few hundred of the donors called V segments functional above 56.7% productive rearrangements and segregating when the between-donor standard deviation exceeded 5%. A statistical classification framework was built for diagnosing cytomegalovirus status from the catalog of TCR beta chain sequences. V and J gene assignment, in a later analysis, came from comparing TCR nucleotide sequences with IMGT/GENE-DB human TR gene sequences. A later analysis assigned CDR3 sequences and most-parsimonious VDJ recombination scenarios with the TCRdist pipeline. In a later analysis, each TCR beta chain was defined by its CDR3 amino acid sequence together with its V-gene family, and reads without a unique V-gene family were excluded. A later analysis removed 592 highly shared, low-generation-probability nucleotide sequences to deal with suspected cross-contamination and a sequencing artifact. A later analysis calculated a clonal expansion index for each public chain from normalized within-repertoire ranks of inferred template counts. In a later analysis, generation probabilities were computed with a VDJ recombination model fitted to out-of-frame rearrangements, and the resulting probabilities were checked against IGoR. Hypergeometric tests were used in a later analysis to score TCR-TCR, TCR-HLA and TCR-CMV co-occurrence, with a repertoire-size bias correction applied to the TCR pairs. To estimate false discovery rates, a later analysis permuted the HLA or CMV assignments 20 times. A later analysis grouped co-occurring TCRs with DBSCAN, adding TCRdist sequence similarity when clustering within HLA-allele-positive subsets. Repertoires with fewer than 30,000 or more than 120,000 public chains were left out of co-occurrence clustering, as were four to six repertoires with anomalous nucleotide sharing. Not all clones reach the TCRdb copy of this immuneACCESS table, which keeps in-frame sequences only. Checked studies attribute under half of the gap to unresolved V genes and leave the rest unexplained. The DNA gave D and trimming, while V, J and clone size come from that table. The sample table holds about 86,000 clones, of which about 80% were seen once. The ten biggest clones cover about 6% of the sample.

General conclusions and limits of the study: When HLA alleles, especially DR and DQ, strongly co-occurred, attributing TCR associations to individual alleles was difficult. A later analysis found that most CMV-associated TCR beta chains appeared HLA-restricted, with HLA associations seemingly driven largely by CMV exposure. Because HLA typing was unavailable for some donors at each locus, only the typed subset was used in association tests. Linkage disequilibrium might explain the correlated functional status among segregating V segments, but an unknown experimental factor could not be excluded. In a later analysis, HLA-associated TCR beta chains were found to be more clonally expanded and to have lower generation probabilities than equally common non-associated chains. A total of some 180 TCR beta chains were listed by the study as associated with cytomegalovirus. The authors suggested that the approach could potentially be extended to other disease states and immunological phenotypes. The classifier was reported to diagnose cytomegalovirus status with high specificity and sensitivity in both the original cohort and the validation cohort. In a later analysis, the rate of TCR association differed among HLA loci, with DRB1 alleles having the most associated TCRs and HLA-C alleles having the fewest. Because the 87-base-pair reads could not distinguish some IMGT-functional V segments, including TRBV6-2 and TRBV6-3, those segments were excluded. A few of the identified cytomegalovirus-associated TCR beta chains were confirmed in vitro to be specific for cytomegalovirus antigens. A further reported finding was that TCR beta sequences accurately predicted the HLA-A and HLA-B alleles for most subjects in the first cohort. At a false discovery rate of 0.05, a later analysis linked about 16,000 TCR beta sequences to specific HLA alleles. Broadly in line with IMGT annotations, most TCR beta V segments showed up in productive rearrangements about 87% or about 30% of the time in an earlier analysis of roughly 590 of the donors. About 15 rarely observed V segments, including chromosome 9 orphons, were excluded from the earlier analysis of several hundred of the donors because counts were too low. While some public TCRs were present in many individuals, most TCR sequences turned up only very rarely across donors. An association between a missense DCLRE1C variant and V-gene and J-gene trimming of TCR beta chains was found in a later genetic analysis and replicated in an independent cohort. According to a later genetic analysis, donors in an Asian-associated ancestry cluster had fewer N-insertions in productive TCRs than the roughly 670-donor mean. In this cohort, only TCR beta chains were sequenced, and detectable features were limited by the absence of alpha or paired-chain data. Sequencing depth was assumed to be roughly uniform across donors in the presence/absence analyses, though that assumption may not hold. The only immune exposure information available for the cohort was CMV serostatus. A cluster of highly shared sequence variants was judged likely to be a technical artifact of the sequencing pipeline. According to a later analysis, parvovirus B19, influenza, CMV and Epstein-Barr virus appeared linked to several top co-occurrence clusters.

Details on this clone: What antigen it recognizes has not been identified. Per-base quality was not reported, and no clone a single base away is much larger than it.

The germline ends are 10 bases apart after V is trimmed by 3 bases and J by 2 bases. Reading from cysteine to phenylalanine, the CDR3 counts 14 amino acids. Only CDR3 DNA is held: 42 bases, read in frame from base 1. CDR1 SNHLY and CDR2 FYNNEI are derived from the germline V gene. In total, just over 650 healthy bone marrow donors made up the cohort. At the time of sampling, every cohort member was nominally healthy, though immune exposures that went unrecorded were likely present. The donor tested CMV seronegative and was one of the 352 seronegative cohort members. A peripheral blood sample was provided by each donor, and peripheral blood mononuclear cells were used for TCR beta sequencing. The Qiagen DNeasy Blood Extraction Kit was used to extract genomic DNA from the blood cell samples.

The sequenced sample consisted of PBMCs. The TCR sequence derives from a female donor in good health and CMV-seronegative. This chain is built from TRBV2 and TRBJ1-1, with the D gene not confidently named. The nucleotide sequence is TGTGCCAGCAGTGATGGCCAGCGAAACACTGAAGCTTTCTTT. It codes for CASSDGQRNTEAFF.